This entry describes one T cell receptor beta chain. The antigen is unknown. This sample stems from a study of cytomegalovirus exposure and HLA in healthy donors. Overall study results and limits: Overall, roughly 150 TCR beta chains were annotated as cytomegalovirus-associated. Usually a TCR sequence was rare, but some public TCRs were found in many donors. In the roughly 120 validation repertoires, a later analysis found that first-cohort TCR clusters tended to co-occur.

Sequencing was performed with immunoSEQ multiplex PCR; in TCRdb, only in-frame clones are kept and a portion is missing. This table holds 150,000 to 250,000 clones, around 80% found once. The CDR3 covers 14 residues. The germline CDR1 and CDR2 sequences are SQVTM and ANQGSEA. J gave up 4 bases and V 5 bases, and 7 bases lay outside the gene matches. The receptor was derived from a woman aged 25-40 years in good health and CMV-seronegative. Sequencing was done on a sample of PBMCs. The rearrangement links TRBV29-1 to TRBJ2-2; TRBD1 aligns across 7 bases. The CDR3 loop reads CSVLQGPSTGELFF. In nucleotides, the CDR3 is TGCAGCGTTTTACAGGGGCCGAGCACCGGGGAGCTGTTTTTT.